This entry features one T cell receptor (beta chain) sequence. Its antigen is undetermined. The V gene lost 6 bases and the J gene lost 9 bases, with 17 bases spanning the gap. This CDR3 has 13 residues. The germline V gene encodes CDR1 ENHRY and CDR2 SYGVKD. This entry is derived from a study of shared clonotypes between healthy human individuals. On the study more broadly: Two female and three male donors aged 18 to 49 were enrolled.

TCRdb's table, derived via immunoSEQ multiplex PCR, lists solely in-frame clones and lacks some. The top ten hold roughly 0.35% of the sample, which has more than 1.2 million clones, just under 99% seen once. Participating donors were healthy, HIV-negative adults free of recent acute infections or vaccinations. Findings and limits, study-wide: Clonotypes not shared had lower generation probabilities than those common to all four donors. Clonotypes that were shared across four donors made up approximately 5% of naive CD4 clonotypes.

V usage is TRBV10-3 and J usage is TRBJ2-5; D perhaps matches TRBD2 (6 bases). The receptor comes from a man aged 30 to 45 in good health. Sequencing used naive CD4+ T cells sorted from blood. Subset indicated: CD45RA+ positively selected. The CDR3 reads CAISDGGPGAQYF. CDR3 nucleotides: TGTGCCATCAGCGACGGGGGACCGGGGGCCCAGTACTTC.